The 30 T cell receptor beta chains given below trace back to one sample, sequenced in a study of blood T cells in healthy people across ages. Primed by a sample-barcoded 5' primer and a J-beta primer mix, a second PCR proceeded for about 7 to 11 cycles. A single record per CDR3 protein comes from TCRdb applying MiXCR to the 5' RACE reads. The sample carries about 930,000 distinct CDR3 sequences, almost 30% recorded once. The same sample was also studied in work on T cells of mothers and their children.

The specimen was blood. The receptors derive from a middle-aged woman in good health.

The chain is built from TRBV3-1 and TRBJ2-7; D may be TRBD1 or TRBD2 (5 bases each). CDR1 is LGHDT and CDR2 is YNNKEL in the germline V gene (reference sequence). The CDR3 is made up of 12 amino acids. V lost 5 bases and J 3 bases, leaving 8 bases between the germline ends. The CDR3 loop is CASSEGRYEQYF. The CDR3 DNA reads as TGTGCCAGCAGCGAGGGACGCTACGAGCAGTACTTC.

Concerning this clonotype itself: A much larger clone lies one base from this, so it may be a read error. The chain employs TRBV7-6 and TRBJ1-5, with no clear D. Germline V gene data show CDR1 as SGHVS and CDR2 as FNYEAQ. The length of the CDR3 is 14 residues. CDR3 loop: CTSSLEQSGQPQHF. The DNA of the CDR3 is TGTACCAGCAGCTTAGAACAGTCAGGCCAGCCCCAGCATTTT.

This clonotype was observed a single time. Since a much larger clone is just one base distant, this may be a read error. V gene TRBV28 combines with J gene TRBJ2-7, with 9 bases fitting TRBD1. The CDR3 extends over 13 amino acids. Germline CDR1 and CDR2: MDHEN and SYDVKM. CDR3 loop: CAGSHRGLYEQYF. DNA of the CDR3: TGTGCCGGCAGTCACAGGGGGCTGTACGAGCAGTACTTC.

This clonotype appeared many times. CDR3 sequence (DNA): TGTGCCAGCAGCCCAGGGGGATCCCCCCAAGGCTACACCTTC. Translating it yields CASSPGGSPQGYTF. The V call is TRBV7-9, the J call TRBJ1-2, with 7 positions matching TRBD1. Germline loops: CDR1 SEHNR, CDR2 FQNEAQ (reference sequence). After removal of 5 bases from V and 8 bases from J, the junction contained 11 bases not matched to a gene. This CDR3 is 14 amino acids long.

A few counts support this clonotype. The J gene is TRBJ2-1, the V gene TRBV7-2; D is uncertain. From germline, CDR1 is SGHTA and CDR2 FQGNSA. The CDR3 covers 14 residues. V lost 1 base to trimming and J lost 4 bases, with 8 bases between them. CDR3 in amino acids: CASSLGNRYNEQFF. CDR3 nucleotide sequence: TGTGCCAGCAGCTTAGGGAACAGATACAATGAGCAGTTCTTC. Together with reference TRBV7-2 and TRBJ2-1, the CDR3 gives the full variable domain: GAGVSQSPSNKVTEKGKDVELRCDPISGHTALYWYRQSLGQGLEFLIYFQGNSAPDKSGLPSDRFSAERTGGSVSTLTIQRTQQEDSAVYLCASSLGNRYNEQFFGPGTRLTVL.

V gene TRBV29-1 combines with J gene TRBJ2-3; 8 positions match TRBD1. V shed 1 base and J 10 bases; nucleotides not matched to a gene: 4. The CDR3 consists of 12 residues. The germline CDR1 and CDR2 sequences are SQVTM and ANQGSEA. The CDR3 here is CSVEGTGRPQYF. The CDR3 DNA reads as TGCAGCGTTGAAGGGACAGGGCGCCCGCAGTATTTT.

This clonotype has a handful of counts. The V call is TRBV7-2, the J call TRBJ1-1; 7 nucleotides line up with TRBD1. The CDR3 is 17 residues long. V lost 5 bases, J lost 4 bases, and 16 bases stayed unmatched. The germline CDR1 and CDR2 sequences are SGHTA and FQGNSA. Written as DNA, the CDR3 is TGTGCCAGCAGCCTGGGGGCAGGGGGAATGTATGGCACTGAAGCTTTCTTT. This codes for CASSLGAGGMYGTEAFF. Full variable domain (rest looked up from reference TRBV7-2 and TRBJ1-1): GAGVSQSPSNKVTEKGKDVELRCDPISGHTALYWYRQSLGQGLEFLIYFQGNSAPDKSGLPSDRFSAERTGGSVSTLTIQRTQQEDSAVYLCASSLGAGGMYGTEAFFGQGTRLTVV.

This chain links TRBV19 with TRBJ1-1; D is undetermined. Trimming shortened V by 3 bases and J by 6 bases, and 14 bases separated the two germline ends. Germline CDR1 and CDR2: LNHDA and SQIVND (reference sequence). The CDR3 covers 14 residues. The CDR3 nucleotides read TGTGCCAGTAGTATCGACACGACATGGGCTGAAGCTTTCTTT. Amino acids: CASSIDTTWAEAFF.

Worth noting for this clonotype: A junction end diverges from the germline sequence, so it may reflect a read error. The chain employs TRBV28 and TRBJ2-4; 7 bases are shared with TRBD1. CDR1 is MDHEN and CDR2 is SYDVKM in the germline V gene. The CDR3 has 16 amino acids. The CDR3 protein is CASSPLTGVARNIQYF. In DNA form, the CDR3 reads TGTGCCAGCAGTCCACTCACAGGGGTGGCCAGAAACATTCAGTACTTC.

Comments on this clonotype: A much larger clonotype is one base distant, so this may be a read error. V is TRBV20-1 and J is TRBJ2-1; possible D gene TRBD2, 6 bases. This CDR3 region has 16 residues. Germline CDR1 reads DFQATT; CDR2 reads SNEGSKA (reference sequence). CDR3 nucleotides: TGCGGTGCTAGAGATCGGGGACTCAGACTCTACAATGAGCAGTTCTTC. This gives the protein CGARDRGLRLYNEQFF.

The CDR3 nucleotides are TGTGCCAGCAGGCGTTACCGGGCCCTTACCACAGATACGCAGTATTTT. Translated, it gives CASRRYRALTTDTQYF. The chain couples TRBV28 to TRBJ2-3, with unresolved D. Looked up from germline, CDR1 is MDHEN and CDR2 is SYDVKM. V lost 6 bases, J lost 2 bases, and 18 bases lay in between. This CDR3 is built from 16 residues.

The chain carries TRBV27 and TRBJ1-6; 10 nucleotides agree with TRBD1. The CDR3 covers 17 residues. CDR1 and CDR2 (germline): MNHEY, SMNVEV (reference sequence). V shed 4 bases, J shed 5 bases, and the junction held 8 bases outside the gene matches. The CDR3 DNA sequence: TGTGCCAGCAGTTCACGACAGGGGGCTCTTAATAATTCACCCCTCCACTTT. Translation: CASSSRQGALNNSPLHF.

This clonotype was detected only a few times. The chain couples TRBV7-2 to TRBJ1-2; 7 nucleotides line up with TRBD1. The CDR3 is made up of 14 amino acids. Germline loops: CDR1 SGHTA, CDR2 FQGNSA. V shed 5 bases and J 4 bases; nucleotides not matched to a gene: 7. The CDR3 loop is CASSAQGVGYGYTF. In nucleotides, the CDR3 is TGTGCCAGCAGCGCCCAGGGGGTAGGCTATGGCTACACCTTC.

This clonotype was observed a few times. This rearrangement joins TRBV7-2 to TRBJ1-1, with TRBD1 matching 7 bases. In germline, CDR1 is SGHTA, CDR2 FQGNSA. The V gene end was trimmed by 4 bases and the J gene end by 11 bases; junction bases not matched to a gene: 10. The CDR3 covers 13 residues. DNA of the CDR3: TGTGCCAGCAGCTCCCGGACAGGTCGGGCGGCTTTCTTT. Amino acid sequence: CASSSRTGRAAFF.

The rearrangement uses TRBV3-1 and TRBJ2-1; 9 bases are a match to TRBD2. Germline CDR1 LGHDT, CDR2 YNNKEL (reference sequence). With 7 bases clipped from V and 4 bases from J, the junction kept 5 bases outside the gene matches. The CDR3 has 14 residues. CDR3 loop: CASTVAGVYNEQFF. In nucleotides, the CDR3 is TGTGCCAGCACTGTAGCGGGGGTATACAATGAGCAGTTCTTC.

This clonotype appeared many times. This sequence joins TRBV7-9 and TRBJ2-4; D remains ambiguous. Germline values: CDR1 SEHNR, CDR2 FQNEAQ (reference sequence). Trimming pared 7 bases from V and 6 bases from J, leaving 13 bases between. The CDR3 is 13 residues long. In DNA form, the CDR3 reads TGTGCCAGCAACCCCCGAAATGGAAACATTCAGTACTTC. Its translation is CASNPRNGNIQYF. The whole variable domain, remainder taken from reference TRBV7-9 and TRBJ2-4, is DTGVSQNPRHKITKRGQNVTFRCDPISEHNRLYWYRQTLGQGPEFLTYFQNEAQLEKSRLLSDRFSAERPKGSFSTLEIQRTEQGDSAMYLCASNPRNGNIQYFGAGTRLSVL.

On this clonotype itself: A junction end diverges from the germline sequence, so it may reflect a read error. The CDR3 sequence: CGARAPNQETQYF. The CDR3 DNA sequence: TGCGGTGCTAGGGCGCCGAACCAAGAGACCCAGTACTTC. This sequence joins TRBV20-1 and TRBJ2-5; D remains ambiguous. Germline V gives CDR1 DFQATT, CDR2 SNEGSKA (reference sequence). This CDR3 comprises 13 residues.

The chain is built from TRBV28 and TRBJ1-2; 7 nucleotides agree with TRBD1. The CDR3 totals 14 residues. The trim removed 6 bases at V and 0 bases at J, leaving 4 bases unmatched. CDR1 is MDHEN and CDR2 is SYDVKM in the germline V gene. CDR3 protein: CASRAGTANYGYTF. CDR3 nucleotides: TGTGCCAGCAGAGCCGGGACAGCTAACTATGGCTACACCTTC.

This clonotype showed up many times. This chain links TRBV12-3 or TRBV12-4 with TRBJ2-7; D not resolved. The CDR3 sequence is 14 residues long. V lost 4 bases to trimming and J lost 1 base, with 11 bases between them. Here the CDR3 reads CASSSQLLSYEQYF. The CDR3 DNA reads TGTGCCAGCAGTTCCCAGCTCCTTTCCTACGAGCAGTACTTC.

A word on this clonotype: A much larger clone is a single base away; this may be a read error. The chain uses TRBV7-2 and TRBJ1-4, with a tentative D call TRBD1 (5 bases). Germline loops: CDR1 SGHTA, CDR2 FQGNSA. The CDR3 totals 14 residues. Trimming shortened V by 1 base and J by 8 bases, and 11 bases separated the two germline ends. The CDR3 bases are TGTGCCAGCAGCTTAGTAGGGGCCGGAGAAAAACTGTTTTTT. Its translation is CASSLVGAGEKLFF.

To note about this clonotype: Given a much more abundant clone one base away, this may be a read error. V gene TRBV7-3 combines with J gene TRBJ2-7, with D possibly matching TRBD2 (6 bases). The CDR3 totals 13 residues. From germline, CDR1 is SGHTA and CDR2 FQGTGA. Deletions cut 4 bases from V and 7 bases from J, with 14 bases between. The chain's CDR3 is CASSSGARGEQYF. DNA for the CDR3: TGTGCCAGCAGCTCCGGGGCCCGGGGGGAGCAGTACTTC.

The chain recombines TRBV5-1 with TRBJ2-1; TRBD2 might be the D (5 bases). This CDR3 has 16 residues. V lost 0 bases and J lost 2, with 12 bases in between. Germline CDR1 is SGHRS and CDR2 is YFSETQ. CDR3 protein: CASSLGLTGAYNEQFF. The CDR3 region has the DNA TGCGCCAGCAGCTTGGGCTTGACCGGGGCCTACAATGAGCAGTTCTTC.

The chain joins TRBV6-2 or TRBV6-3 to TRBJ1-1; D not resolved. The V gene's germline CDR1 is MNHEY and CDR2 SVGEGT. V shed 3 bases and J shed 6 bases, with 14 bases lying between them. The CDR3 extends over 14 amino acids. CDR3 coding DNA: TGTGCCAGCAGTTATTGGGGAGTTGGTTCTGAAGCTTTCTTT. This encodes CASSYWGVGSEAFF.

V usage is TRBV5-1 and J usage is TRBJ2-4; the D is unclear. CDR3 size: 13 residues. V was pared by 1 base and J by 13 bases, with 15 bases between. The germline CDR1 and CDR2 sequences are SGHRS and YFSETQ. The chain's CDR3 is CASSLMAPEEQYF. The CDR3 nucleotides are TGCGCCAGCAGCTTGATGGCCCCGGAAGAGCAGTACTTC.

This clonotype has a handful of counts. The chain has TRBV18 and TRBJ2-7; no reliable D call. Germline V CDR1 and CDR2: KGHSH, LQKENI. CDR3 length: 15 amino acids. Trimming took 8 bases from V and 2 from J, leaving 19 bases between them. CDR3 amino acids: CASPITLSDTYEQYF. The CDR3 DNA reads as TGTGCCAGCCCCATAACCCTCTCAGACACCTACGAGCAGTACTTC. The complete variable domain, with remaining parts taken from reference TRBV18 and TRBJ2-7, reads NAGVMQNPRHLVRRRGQEARLRCSPMKGHSHVYWYRQLPEEGLKFMVYLQKENIIDESGMPKERFSAEFPKEGPSILRIQQVVRGDSAAYFCASPITLSDTYEQYFGPGTRLTVT.

With respect to this clonotype: Given a much more abundant clone one base away, this may be a read error. The chain uses TRBV7-9 and TRBJ2-5, with TRBD1 identical over 7 bases. This CDR3 has 16 amino acids. CDR1 and CDR2 (germline): SEHNR, FQNEAQ (reference sequence). The V and J ends lost 0 bases and 1 base, in that order; junction bases with no gene match: 5. Here the CDR3 reads CASSLAKGTAQETQYF. The CDR3 DNA reads TGTGCCAGCAGCTTAGCGAAGGGGACAGCCCAAGAGACCCAGTACTTC.

This clonotype was found a few times. The V and J genes are TRBV20-1 and TRBJ2-6, with TRBD1 as a possible D gene (6 bases). The V gene's germline CDR1 is DFQATT and CDR2 SNEGSKA (reference sequence). The CDR3 extends over 15 amino acids. V was clipped by 5 bases and J by 0 bases, with 11 bases between them. DNA for the CDR3: TGCAGTGCTGCCCCAGGGGCCTCTGGGGCCAACGTCCTGACTTTC. Translated: CSAAPGASGANVLTF.

This clonotype appeared a few times. The chain joins TRBV19 to TRBJ1-2; D may be TRBD1 (6 bases). The ends were cut back, 5 bases at V and 2 bases at J, with 18 bases in the middle. Germline V gene sequence: CDR1 LNHDA, CDR2 SQIVND (reference sequence). The CDR3 covers 16 residues. This chain's CDR3 is CASSLGRGVINYGYTF. The CDR3 DNA is TGTGCCAGTAGTCTTGGCAGGGGAGTGATCAACTATGGCTACACCTTC.

The rearrangement links TRBV12-3 or TRBV12-4 to TRBJ2-5; 10 nucleotides agree with TRBD2. V shed 1 base and J 5 bases; nucleotides not matched to a gene: 10. This CDR3 is 17 amino acids long. CDR3 coding DNA: TGTGCCAGCAGTTTAGTGCGAGCGGGGGGGCCGAGGGAGACCCAGTACTTC. Its translation: CASSLVRAGGPRETQYF.

This clonotype was found many times. The rearrangement uses TRBV7-8 and TRBJ2-6; TRBD2 matches 9 bases. With 1 base clipped from V and 0 bases from J, the junction kept 7 bases outside the gene matches. This CDR3 comprises 19 residues. Looked up from germline, CDR1 is SGHVS and CDR2 is FQNEAQ. CDR3 nucleotide sequence: TGTGCCAGCAGCTTAGGTCGACTAGCGGTCCACTCTGGGGCCAACGTCCTGACTTTC. Translated: CASSLGRLAVHSGANVLTF.